The 7 T cell receptor beta chains given below trace back to one sample, sequenced in a study of identical twins. TCRdb reanalysed the 5' RACE reads using MiXCR and keeps one entry per CDR3 protein. This sample has over 550,000 distinct CDR3 sequences, with under 8.5% found just once. The sample was also linked to a second study, of yellow fever vaccine responses in identical twins.

Sequenced: PBMCs. Receptors were obtained from a woman younger than 35 in good health.

This clonotype was counted between two and nine times. The rearrangement links TRBV9 to TRBJ2-3, with TRBD2 matching over 10 bases. CDR1 and CDR2 from the germline V gene are SGDLS and YYNGEE. V shed 4 bases, J shed 1 base, and the junction held 15 bases outside the gene matches. The CDR3 extends over 19 amino acids. The CDR3 DNA reads TGTGCCAGCAGCCTGTCACTTGGGGCTAGCGGGGGACGCACAGATACGCAGTATTTT. This translates into CASSLSLGASGGRTDTQYF.

The J gene is TRBJ2-5, the V gene TRBV5-1; possibly TRBD1 for D (5 bases). CDR3 size: 18 residues. Germline lookup yields CDR1 SGHRS and CDR2 YFSETQ. The V gene lost 0 bases and the J gene lost 1 base, with 19 bases spanning the gap. CDR3 in amino acids: CASSLAKFGQGGQETQYF. The CDR3 bases are TGCGCCAGCAGCTTGGCAAAATTCGGACAAGGCGGCCAAGAGACCCAGTACTTC.

This clonotype was seen more than once but under ten times. The rearrangement uses TRBV7-8 and TRBJ2-1; D might be TRBD1 (6 bases). The ends were cut back, 2 bases at V and 7 bases at J, with 12 bases in the middle. CDR3 length: 14 amino acids. Germline CDR1 reads SGHVS; CDR2 reads FQNEAQ. In DNA form, the CDR3 reads TGTGCCAGCAGCTTACCATCAGGGGTGAATGAGCAGTTCTTC. Protein sequence: CASSLPSGVNEQFF.

This clonotype was found many times. The CDR3 bases are TGCAGCGTTGAAGGATCCCCTAGACAGGGAACAGATACGCAGTATTTT. Translation gives CSVEGSPRQGTDTQYF. The chain links TRBV29-1 to TRBJ2-3; 7 nucleotides match TRBD1. The CDR3 has 16 residues. From germline, CDR1 is SQVTM and CDR2 ANQGSEA. V shed 1 base, J shed 3 bases, and the junction held 10 bases outside the gene matches.

This chain connects TRBV29-1 to TRBJ2-7; D unclear. The CDR3 contains 11 residues. The V end lost 6 bases, the J end lost 4 bases, and 10 bases lay between the germline ends. Germline V gene sequence: CDR1 SQVTM, CDR2 ANQGSEA. The CDR3 DNA is TGCAGCGTGAAGAAGGGATACGAGCAGTACGTC. Translated, it gives CSVKKGYEQYV.

This clonotype was recorded many times. The chain employs TRBV11-2 and TRBJ2-7, with D hard to call. CDR1 and CDR2 (germline): SGHAT, FQNNGV. This CDR3 contains 11 residues. Between the trimmed V and J ends, which lost 3 bases and 3 bases, there was a span of 3 bases. CDR3 nucleotide sequence: TGTGCCAGCAGCTTTGACTACGAGCAGTACTTC. The encoded protein is CASSFDYEQYF.

This chain connects TRBV11-2 to TRBJ2-2, with D perhaps given as TRBD1 or TRBD2 (5 bases each). The V end was cut by 2 bases, the J end by 5 bases, with 15 bases between. The CDR3 has 16 amino acids. CDR1 and CDR2 (germline): SGHAT, FQNNGV. CDR3 sequence (DNA): TGTGCCAGCAGCTTATTAGGGACCCCAAGTACCGGGGAGCTGTTTTTT. This sequence encodes CASSLLGTPSTGELFF.